A selection of T cell receptor beta chains follows, all from one sample in a study of technical replicates of blood from a handful of donors. Libraries were prepared by immunoSEQ multiplex PCR; TCRdb keeps only in-frame clonotypes and omits some of them. The sample comprises fewer than 90,000 clones, around 89% of which are singletons, and 0.41% rests with the top ten. The sequencing input was T cells isolated from PBMCs. The source is a human donor in good health. Each CDR3 is given with its conserved first and last residue. Each record gives: J gene, D gene, V gene, clone size, CDR3 protein, CDR3 DNA. D genes are given only for firm matches. Clone size is shown for a subset of rows, as once, few, many or a class of expanded clone.

>TRBJ2-3|TRBD1|TRBV27|NA
CASSPPRQGFVDTQYF
TGTGCCAGCAGTCCCCCGCGACAGGGATTCGTAGATACGCAGTATTTT
>TRBJ1-1|TRBD1|TRBV18|NA
CASSPRDRDGEAFF
TGTGCCAGCTCACCCCGAGACAGGGACGGTGAAGCTTTCTTT
>TRBJ1-1|NA|TRBV5-4|NA
CASSLQENTEAFF
TGTGCCAGCAGCTTACAAGAGAACACTGAAGCTTTCTTT
>TRBJ2-7|TRBD1|TRBV27|NA
CASSFGQGYEQYF
TGTGCCAGCAGTTTCGGACAGGGCTACGAGCAGTACTTC
>TRBJ1-4|TRBD1|TRBV30|NA
CAWTHRGGNEKLFF
TGTGCCTGGACCCACAGGGGGGGTAATGAAAAACTGTTTTTT
>TRBJ1-1|NA|TRBV7-2|NA
CASGNGGHTFF
TGTGCCAGCGGGAACGGGGGGCACACTTTCTTT
>TRBJ2-4|NA|TRBV6-6|NA
CASSSDFGRDKNIQYF
TGTGCCAGCAGTTCCGATTTTGGGAGAGACAAAAACATTCAGTACTTC
>TRBJ1-6|NA|TRBV30|NA
CALQRDTYSPLHF
TGTGCCTTACAACGGGACACTTATTCACCCCTCCACTTT
>TRBJ2-7|TRBD2|TRBV7-9|NA
CASSGGRAYEQYF
TGTGCCAGCAGTGGCGGGAGGGCCTACGAGCAGTACTTC
>TRBJ2-1|TRBD2|TRBV9|NA
CASSGAGTSYYNEQFF
TGTGCCAGCAGCGGCGCCGGGACTAGTTACTACAATGAGCAGTTCTTC
>TRBJ1-2|TRBD1|TRBV5-1|once
CASSSGQFPYGYTF
TGCGCCAGCAGCTCGGGACAGTTCCCCTATGGCTACACCTTC
>TRBJ2-1|NA|TRBV25-1|once
CASSESGHEANEQFF
TGTGCCAGCAGTGAATCTGGCCACGAGGCGAATGAGCAGTTCTTC
>TRBJ2-3|TRBD1|TRBV6-5|NA
CASSYSTGGLKDTQYF
TGTGCCAGCAGTTACTCTACAGGGGGATTAAAAGATACGCAGTATTTT
>TRBJ2-7|NA|TRBV6-1|NA
CASSEISYLGGTRSYEQYF
TGTGCCAGCAGTGAAATTTCGTACTTAGGGGGTACCCGCTCCTACGAGCAGTACTTC
>TRBJ1-1|NA|TRBV5-1|NA
CASSLVQSGVEAFF
TGCGCCAGCAGCTTGGTCCAATCGGGGGTTGAAGCTTTCTTT
>TRBJ2-3|TRBD2|TRBV27|NA
CASSKLAGEGDTQYF
TGTGCCAGCAGTAAACTAGCGGGAGAGGGGGATACGCAGTATTTT
>TRBJ2-1|TRBD2|TRBV19|NA
CASSTVAGSYNEQFF
TGTGCCAGTAGTACAGTAGCGGGATCTTACAATGAGCAGTTCTTC
>TRBJ1-4|TRBD1|TRBV25-1|NA
CARTGQGEEKLFF
TGTGCCAGAACGGGACAGGGGGAGGAAAAACTGTTTTTT
>TRBJ2-1|NA|TRBV11-2|NA
CASSLLVLANYNEQFF
TGTGCCAGCAGCTTGCTAGTTCTAGCGAACTACAATGAGCAGTTCTTC
>TRBJ1-1|NA|TRBV21-1|NA
CASSMVVGQGNTEAFF
NA
>TRBJ1-4|NA|TRBV18|NA
CASSPQGVGEKLFF
TGTGCCAGCTCACCACAGGGAGTTGGAGAAAAACTGTTTTTT
>TRBJ2-2|TRBD1|TRBV29-1|NA
CSVEGQGTGELFF
TGCAGCGTTGAGGGACAGGGAACCGGGGAGCTGTTTTTT
>TRBJ2-7|NA|TRBV28|NA
CASSLEFPYYEQYF
TGTGCCAGCAGTTTGGAGTTCCCCTACTACGAGCAGTACTTC
>TRBJ1-1|NA|TRBV10-2|NA
CASSEEGGGTEAFF
TGCGCCAGCAGTGAAGAGGGAGGAGGAACTGAAGCTTTCTTT
>TRBJ2-7|NA|TRBV9|NA
CASSVFAGVEEQYF
TGTGCCAGCAGCGTCTTTGCAGGGGTAGAGGAGCAGTACTTC
>TRBJ1-1|NA|TRBV29-1|NA
CSVERWGENTEAFF
TGCAGCGTTGAACGGTGGGGAGAGAACACTGAAGCTTTCTTT
>TRBJ1-2|NA|TRBV19|NA
CASSIGDTAGYTF
TGTGCCAGTAGTATTGGGGACACGGCAGGCTACACCTTC
>TRBJ2-1|NA|TRBV4-1|NA
CASSPRGGLRSHEQFF
TGCGCCAGCAGCCCTAGGGGGGGGCTCAGGTCCCATGAGCAGTTCTTC
>TRBJ1-1|TRBD1|TRBV27|NA
CASSRTNRGTEAFF
TGTGCCAGCAGTCGAACAAACAGGGGCACTGAAGCTTTCTTT
>TRBJ2-4|TRBD2|TRBV2|NA
CASSERASGSQNIQYF
TGTGCCAGCAGTGAGCGGGCTAGCGGGAGTCAAAACATTCAGTACTTC
>TRBJ1-5|NA|TRBV13|NA
CASSLGPPTGFSNQPQHF
TGTGCCAGCAGCTTAGGCCCCCCAACAGGGTTTAGCAATCAGCCCCAGCATTTT
>TRBJ1-5|NA|TRBV28|NA
CASSLGGASNQPQHF
TGTGCCAGCAGTCTCGGGGGGGCGAGCAATCAGCCCCAGCATTTT
>TRBJ2-1|TRBD2|TRBV27|NA
CASSSRLAGDHNEQFF
TGTGCCAGCAGTTCTAGACTAGCGGGAGATCACAATGAGCAGTTCTTC
>TRBJ2-7|TRBD1|TRBV19|NA
CASSLQGAYEQYF
TGTGCCAGTAGTCTCCAGGGGGCCTACGAGCAGTACTTC
>TRBJ2-3|NA|TRBV15|NA
CATSVVTSTDTQYF
TGTGCCACCAGCGTCGTGACTAGCACAGATACGCAGTATTTT
>TRBJ1-1|NA|TRBV19|NA
CASSGTTELGEAFF
TGTGCCAGTAGTGGGACTACTGAGTTGGGTGAAGCTTTCTTT
>TRBJ2-5|TRBD1|TRBV10-1|NA
CASNTGGTTQETQYF
TGCGCCAGCAATACAGGGGGCACCACCCAAGAGACCCAGTACTTC
>TRBJ2-7|TRBD2|TRBV5-4|NA
CASSSPGKREGRYEQYF
TGTGCCAGCAGCTCCCCTGGTAAGCGGGAGGGCCGGTACGAGCAGTACTTC
>TRBJ2-3|TRBD2|TRBV7-9|once
CASSLAVGLADTTDTQYF
TGTGCCAGCAGCTTAGCTGTGGGACTAGCGGATACCACAGATACGCAGTATTTT
>TRBJ1-4|NA|TRBV29-1|NA
CSVPSRQAEKLFF
TGCAGCGTTCCCTCCAGACAGGCTGAAAAACTGTTTTTT
>TRBJ2-3|NA|TRBV19|NA
CASSIRRTDTQYF
TGTGCCAGTAGTATCCGGAGAACAGATACGCAGTATTTT
>TRBJ1-1|NA|TRBV10-1|NA
CASSQGLGVTEAFF
TGCGCCAGCAGCCAGGGGCTCGGGGTCACTGAAGCTTTCTTT
>TRBJ2-3|TRBD2|TRBV15|NA
CATSRGLAGFTDTQYF
TGTGCCACCAGCAGAGGATTAGCGGGATTCACAGATACGCAGTATTTT
>TRBJ2-1|TRBD2|TRBV10-3|once
CASQAGDGPYNEQFF
TGTGCCTCACAAGCGGGAGATGGCCCCTACAATGAGCAGTTCTTC
>TRBJ1-1|TRBD1|TRBV7-3|NA
CASSRDREGEAFF
TGTGCCAGCAGCCGGGACAGGGAGGGTGAAGCTTTCTTT
>TRBJ2-1|NA|TRBV30|NA
CAWIDPLRANEQFF
TGTGCCTGGATTGACCCCCTGAGGGCAAATGAGCAGTTCTTC
>TRBJ2-7|TRBD2|TRBV7-6|NA
CASAGGSIHEQYF
TGTGCCTCGGCCGGGGGGTCGATCCACGAGCAGTACTTC
>TRBJ2-1|NA|TRBV7-3|NA
CASSLAVGSYNEQFF
TGTGCCAGCAGTCTGGCGGTGGGCTCCTACAATGAGCAGTTCTTC
>TRBJ2-2|TRBD2|TRBV30|NA
CAWSSGLAGGVNTGELFF
TGTGCCTGGAGCTCTGGACTAGCGGGAGGTGTGAACACCGGGGAGCTGTTTTTT
>TRBJ1-2|NA|TRBV25-1|NA
CASSELNYGYTF
TGTGCCAGCAGTGAATTAAACTATGGCTACACCTTC
>TRBJ2-7|TRBD1|TRBV9|NA
CASSVGQGVHEQYF
TGTGCCAGCAGCGTAGGACAGGGGGTTCACGAGCAGTACTTC
>TRBJ1-1|NA|TRBV27|once
CASSLVPAGRSGTEAFF
TGTGCCAGCAGTTTAGTCCCGGCAGGGAGGTCGGGCACTGAAGCTTTCTTT
>TRBJ1-1|NA|TRBV14|NA
CASSPDRGGVNTEAFF
TGTGCCAGCAGCCCGGACAGAGGGGGAGTGAACACTGAAGCTTTCTTT
>TRBJ2-7|NA|TRBV6-5|NA
CASSYLADSYEQYF
TGTGCCAGCAGTTATCTCGCAGATTCCTACGAGCAGTACTTC